The 3 T cell receptor beta chains below were found in one sample sequenced in a study of radiotherapy plus CTLA-4 blockade in lung cancer. Sequencing used immunoSEQ multiplex PCR; TCRdb keeps in-frame clones, though not all of them. This table holds around 45,000 clones, approximately 91% found once. The material was peripheral blood, obtained from a patient treated with radiotherapy plus ipilimumab. Receptors were obtained from a human donor with non-small cell lung cancer whose response to radiotherapy plus ipilimumab could not be evaluated.

The V and J genes are TRBV9 and TRBJ1-2, with D perhaps TRBD1 (6 bases). Germline V lookup: CDR1 SGDLS, CDR2 YYNGEE. V gave up 4 bases and J gave up 4 bases, with 23 bases separating them. The CDR3 is 17 residues long. The CDR3 reads CASSPAGGGGDGYGYTF. CDR3 bases: TGTGCCAGCAGCCCCGCCGGAGGAGGGGGGGATGGCTATGGCTACACCTTC.

CDR3 bases: TGTGCCAGCAGCTTACAGGGGTTGGATGGCTACACCTTC. Its protein is CASSLQGLDGYTF. This chain joins TRBV7-2 and TRBJ1-2; possibly TRBD1 for D (6 bases). The CDR3 sequence is 13 residues long. V lost 2 bases and J 6 bases, leaving 10 bases between the germline ends. Germline CDR1 is SGHTA and CDR2 is FQGNSA.

This chain links TRBV18 with TRBJ1-1; 8 nucleotides align to TRBD1. Germline V gives CDR1 KGHSH, CDR2 LQKENI. J lost 1 base, V lost 3 bases, and 1 base had no gene match. The CDR3 is made up of 14 amino acids. CDR3 amino acids: CASSPGQGNTEAFF. The DNA for the CDR3 is TGTGCCAGCTCACCTGGACAGGGGAACACTGAAGCTTTCTTT.